The sequence of this T cell receptor (beta chain) was determined in a study of cytomegalovirus exposure and HLA in healthy donors. CDR1 and CDR2 (germline): SNHLY, FYNNEI. The CDR3 spans 13 residues. Trimming pared 7 bases from V and 0 bases from J, leaving 7 bases between. The table came from immunoSEQ multiplex PCR; TCRdb's copy has only in-frame clones and leaves some out. There are about 190,000 clones in the sample; roughly 84% occur only once, and roughly 7.5% lies in the top ten. The rearrangement joins TRBV2 to TRBJ2-4; a weak D match, TRBD1 (6 bases). The source is a man aged 18 to 35 in good health and CMV-seropositive. Sequencing was carried out using PBMCs. The CDR3 loop is CASTQGAKNIQYF. In DNA form, the CDR3 reads TGTGCCAGCACACAGGGAGCCAAAAACATTCAGTACTTC. Together with reference TRBV2 and TRBJ2-4, the CDR3 gives the full variable domain: EPEVTQTPSHQVTQMGQEVILRCVPISNHLYFYWYRQILGQKVEFLVSFYNNEISEKSEIFDDQFSVERPDGSNFTLKIRSTKLEDSAMYFCASTQGAKNIQYFGAGTRLSVL.